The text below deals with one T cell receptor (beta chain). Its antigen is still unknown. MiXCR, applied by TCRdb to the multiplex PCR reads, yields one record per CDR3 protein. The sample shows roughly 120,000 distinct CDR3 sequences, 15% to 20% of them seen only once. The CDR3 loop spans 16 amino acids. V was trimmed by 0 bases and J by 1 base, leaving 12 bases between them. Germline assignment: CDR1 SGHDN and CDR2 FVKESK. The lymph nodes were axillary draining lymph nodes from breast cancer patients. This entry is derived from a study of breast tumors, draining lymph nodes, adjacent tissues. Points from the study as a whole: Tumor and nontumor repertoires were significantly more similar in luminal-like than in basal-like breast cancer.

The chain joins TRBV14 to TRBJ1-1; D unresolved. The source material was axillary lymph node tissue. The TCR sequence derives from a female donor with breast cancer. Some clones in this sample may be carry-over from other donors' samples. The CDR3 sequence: CASSQDPWHTNTEAFF. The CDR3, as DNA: TGTGCCAGCAGCCAAGATCCGTGGCACACGAACACTGAAGCTTTCTTT.